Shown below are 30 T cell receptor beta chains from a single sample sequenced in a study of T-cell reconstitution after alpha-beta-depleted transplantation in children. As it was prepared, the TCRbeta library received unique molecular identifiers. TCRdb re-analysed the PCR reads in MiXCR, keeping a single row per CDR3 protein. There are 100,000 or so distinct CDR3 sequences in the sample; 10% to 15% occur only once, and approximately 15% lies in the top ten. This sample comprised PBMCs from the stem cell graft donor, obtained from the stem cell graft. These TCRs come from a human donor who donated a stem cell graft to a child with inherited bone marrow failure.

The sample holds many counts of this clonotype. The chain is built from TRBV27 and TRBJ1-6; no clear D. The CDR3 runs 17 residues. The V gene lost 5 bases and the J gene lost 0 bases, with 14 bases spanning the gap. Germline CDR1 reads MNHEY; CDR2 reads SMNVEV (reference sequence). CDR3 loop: CASSRYTSSSYNSPLHF. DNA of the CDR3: TGTGCCAGCAGTCGTTACACATCTAGCTCCTATAATTCACCCCTCCACTTT.

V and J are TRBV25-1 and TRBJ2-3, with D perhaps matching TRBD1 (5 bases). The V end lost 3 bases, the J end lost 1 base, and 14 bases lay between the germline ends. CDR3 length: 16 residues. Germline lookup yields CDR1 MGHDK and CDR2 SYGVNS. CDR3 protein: CASSEAGFMGTDTQYF. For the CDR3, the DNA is TGTGCCAGCAGTGAGGCAGGGTTCATGGGCACAGATACGCAGTATTTT.

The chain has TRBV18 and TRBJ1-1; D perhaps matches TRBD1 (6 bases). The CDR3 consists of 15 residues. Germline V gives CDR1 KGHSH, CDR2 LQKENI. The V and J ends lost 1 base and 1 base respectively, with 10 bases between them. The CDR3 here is CASSPRWGQNTEAFF. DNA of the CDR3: TGTGCCAGCTCACCACGTTGGGGACAGAACACTGAAGCTTTCTTT.

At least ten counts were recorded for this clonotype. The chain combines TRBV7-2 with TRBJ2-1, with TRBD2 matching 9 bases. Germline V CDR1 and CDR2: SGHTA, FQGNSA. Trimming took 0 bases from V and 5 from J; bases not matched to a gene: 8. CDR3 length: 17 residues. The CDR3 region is CASSLATLAGIHNEQFF. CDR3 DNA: TGTGCCAGCAGCTTAGCCACGCTAGCGGGGATCCACAATGAGCAGTTCTTC.

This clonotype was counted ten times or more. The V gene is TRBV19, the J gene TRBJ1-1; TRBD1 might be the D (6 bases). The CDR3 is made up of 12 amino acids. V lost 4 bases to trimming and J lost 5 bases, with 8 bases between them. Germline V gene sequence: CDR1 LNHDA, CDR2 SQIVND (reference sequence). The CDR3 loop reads CASSTGETEAFF. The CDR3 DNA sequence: TGTGCCAGTAGTACAGGGGAGACTGAAGCTTTCTTT.

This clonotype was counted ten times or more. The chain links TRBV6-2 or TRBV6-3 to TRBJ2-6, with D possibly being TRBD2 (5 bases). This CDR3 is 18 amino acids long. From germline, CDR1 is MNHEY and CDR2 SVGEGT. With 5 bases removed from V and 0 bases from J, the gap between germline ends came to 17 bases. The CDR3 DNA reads TGTGCCAGCAGTCCGGGAATGCAATGGGGCTCTGGGGCCAACGTCCTGACTTTC. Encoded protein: CASSPGMQWGSGANVLTF.

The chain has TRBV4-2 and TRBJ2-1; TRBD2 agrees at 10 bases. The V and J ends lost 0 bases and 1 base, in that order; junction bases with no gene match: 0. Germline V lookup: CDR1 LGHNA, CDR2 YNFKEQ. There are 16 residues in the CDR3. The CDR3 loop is CASSQDSGGSYNEQFF. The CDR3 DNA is TGTGCCAGCAGCCAAGATAGCGGGGGGTCCTACAATGAGCAGTTCTTC.

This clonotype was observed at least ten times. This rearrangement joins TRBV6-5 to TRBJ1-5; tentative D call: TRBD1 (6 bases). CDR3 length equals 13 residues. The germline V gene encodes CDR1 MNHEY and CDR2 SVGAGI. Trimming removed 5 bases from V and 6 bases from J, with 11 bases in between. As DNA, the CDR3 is TGTGCCAGCAGTAACAGGGATGGTCAGCCCCAGCATTTT. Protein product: CASSNRDGQPQHF.

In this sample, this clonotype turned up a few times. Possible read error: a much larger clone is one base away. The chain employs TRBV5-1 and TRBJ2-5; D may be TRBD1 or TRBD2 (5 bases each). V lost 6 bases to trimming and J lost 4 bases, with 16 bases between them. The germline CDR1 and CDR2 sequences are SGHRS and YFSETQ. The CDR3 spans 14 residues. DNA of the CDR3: TGCGCCAGCACTCCGGGGCAGGTCGGAGAGACCCAGTACTTC. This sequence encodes CASTPGQVGETQYF.

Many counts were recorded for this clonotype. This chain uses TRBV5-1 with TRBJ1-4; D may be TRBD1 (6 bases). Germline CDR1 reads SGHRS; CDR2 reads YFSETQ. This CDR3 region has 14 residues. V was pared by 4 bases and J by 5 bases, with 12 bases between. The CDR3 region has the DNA TGCGCCAGCAGCCCGGGCCAGGGGAATGAAAAACTGTTTTTT. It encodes CASSPGQGNEKLFF.

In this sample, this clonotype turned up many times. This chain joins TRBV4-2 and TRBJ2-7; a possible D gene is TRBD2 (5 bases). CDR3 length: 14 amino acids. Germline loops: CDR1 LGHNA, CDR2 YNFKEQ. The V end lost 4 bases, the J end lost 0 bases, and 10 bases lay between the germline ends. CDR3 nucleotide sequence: TGTGCCAGCAGCCTAGCGTGGAGCTCCTACGAGCAGTACTTC. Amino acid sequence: CASSLAWSSYEQYF.

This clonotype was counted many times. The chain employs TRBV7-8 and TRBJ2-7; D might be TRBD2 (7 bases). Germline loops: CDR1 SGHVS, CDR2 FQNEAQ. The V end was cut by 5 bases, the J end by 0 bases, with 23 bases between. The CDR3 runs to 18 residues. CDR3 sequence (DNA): TGTGCCAGCAGCCGAGAGGGGGGGGATCGTCCGAGCTCCTACGAGCAGTACTTC. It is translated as CASSREGGDRPSSYEQYF.

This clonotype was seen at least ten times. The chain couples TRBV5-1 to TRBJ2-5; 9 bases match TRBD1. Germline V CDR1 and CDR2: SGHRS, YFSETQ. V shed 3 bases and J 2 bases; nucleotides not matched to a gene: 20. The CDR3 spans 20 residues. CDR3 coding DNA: TGCGCCAGCAGCTACAAACAGGGGGCCTGGTCCTCTCGACTTCAAGAGACCCAGTACTTC. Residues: CASSYKQGAWSSRLQETQYF.

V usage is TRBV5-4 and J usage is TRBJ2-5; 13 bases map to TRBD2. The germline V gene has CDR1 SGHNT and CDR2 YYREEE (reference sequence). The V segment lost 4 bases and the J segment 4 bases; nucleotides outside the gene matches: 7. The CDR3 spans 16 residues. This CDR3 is CASSIGLAGVGETQYF. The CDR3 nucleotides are TGTGCCAGCAGCATTGGACTAGCGGGAGTGGGAGAGACCCAGTACTTC.

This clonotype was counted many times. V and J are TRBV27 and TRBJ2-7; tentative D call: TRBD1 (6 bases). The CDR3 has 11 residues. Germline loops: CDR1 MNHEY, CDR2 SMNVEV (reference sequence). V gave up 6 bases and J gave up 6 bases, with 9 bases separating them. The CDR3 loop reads CASSTGSEQYF. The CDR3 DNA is TGTGCCAGCAGCACAGGGTCCGAGCAGTACTTC.

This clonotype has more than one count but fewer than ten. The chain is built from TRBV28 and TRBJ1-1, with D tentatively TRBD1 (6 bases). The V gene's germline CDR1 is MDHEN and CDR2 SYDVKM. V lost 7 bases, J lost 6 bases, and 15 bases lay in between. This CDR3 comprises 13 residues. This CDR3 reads CASIPRGVAEAFF. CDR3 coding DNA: TGTGCCAGCATCCCGAGGGGGGTAGCTGAAGCTTTCTTT.

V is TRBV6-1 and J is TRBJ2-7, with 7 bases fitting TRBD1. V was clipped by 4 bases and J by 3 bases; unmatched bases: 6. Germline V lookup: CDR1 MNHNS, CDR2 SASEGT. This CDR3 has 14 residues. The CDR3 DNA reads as TGTGCCAGCAGTGGAGGGGGCAGGGTCTACGAGCAGTACTTC. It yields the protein CASSGGGRVYEQYF.

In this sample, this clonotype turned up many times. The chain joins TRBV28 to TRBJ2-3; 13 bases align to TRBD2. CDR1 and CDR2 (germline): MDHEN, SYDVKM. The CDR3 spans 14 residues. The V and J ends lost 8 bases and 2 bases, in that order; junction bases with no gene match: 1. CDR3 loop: CASGTSGITDTQYF. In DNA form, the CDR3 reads TGTGCCAGCGGGACTAGCGGGATCACAGATACGCAGTATTTT.

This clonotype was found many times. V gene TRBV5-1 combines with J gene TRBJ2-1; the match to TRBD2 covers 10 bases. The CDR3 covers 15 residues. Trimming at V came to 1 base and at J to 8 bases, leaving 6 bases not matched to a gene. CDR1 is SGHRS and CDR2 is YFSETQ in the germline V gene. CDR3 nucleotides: TGCGCCAGCAGCTTGTTAGCTAGCGGGAGAGATGAGCAGTTCTTC. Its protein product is CASSLLASGRDEQFF.

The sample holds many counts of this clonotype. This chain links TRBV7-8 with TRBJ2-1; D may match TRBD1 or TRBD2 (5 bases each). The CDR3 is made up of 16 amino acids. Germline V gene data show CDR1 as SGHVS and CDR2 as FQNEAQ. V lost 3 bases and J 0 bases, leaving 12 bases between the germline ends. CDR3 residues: CASSFGPGSSYNEQFF. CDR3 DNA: TGTGCCAGCAGCTTCGGACCAGGGAGCTCCTACAATGAGCAGTTCTTC.

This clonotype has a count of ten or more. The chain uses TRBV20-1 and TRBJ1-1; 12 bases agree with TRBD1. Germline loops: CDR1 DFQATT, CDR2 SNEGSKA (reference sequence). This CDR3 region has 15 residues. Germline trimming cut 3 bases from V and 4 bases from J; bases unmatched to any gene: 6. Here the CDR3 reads CSARSRDRGLTEAFF. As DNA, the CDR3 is TGCAGTGCTAGGTCGCGGGACAGGGGGCTCACTGAAGCTTTCTTT.

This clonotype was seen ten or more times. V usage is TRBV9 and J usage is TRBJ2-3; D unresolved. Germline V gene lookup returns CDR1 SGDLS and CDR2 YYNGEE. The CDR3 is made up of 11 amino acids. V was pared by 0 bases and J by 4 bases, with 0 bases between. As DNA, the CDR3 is TGTGCCAGCAGCGTAGCAGATACGCAGTATTTT. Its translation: CASSVADTQYF.

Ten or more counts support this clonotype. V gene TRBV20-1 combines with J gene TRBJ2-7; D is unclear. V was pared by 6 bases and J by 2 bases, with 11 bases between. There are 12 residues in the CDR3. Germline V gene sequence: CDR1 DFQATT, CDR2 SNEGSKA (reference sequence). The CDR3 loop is CSARWVAYEQYF. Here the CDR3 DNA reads TGCAGTGCCCGGTGGGTGGCCTACGAGCAGTACTTC.

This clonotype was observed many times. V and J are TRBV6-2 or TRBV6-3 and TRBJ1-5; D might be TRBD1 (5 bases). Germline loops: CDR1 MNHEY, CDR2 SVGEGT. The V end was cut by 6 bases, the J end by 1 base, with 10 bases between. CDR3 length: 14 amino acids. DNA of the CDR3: TGTGCCAGCAGAGGCAGGGCAAGCAATCAGCCCCAGCATTTT. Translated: CASRGRASNQPQHF.

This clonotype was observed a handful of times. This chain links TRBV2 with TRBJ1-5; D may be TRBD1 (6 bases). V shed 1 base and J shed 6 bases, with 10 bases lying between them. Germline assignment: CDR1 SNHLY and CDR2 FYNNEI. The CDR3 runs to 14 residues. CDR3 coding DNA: TGTGCCAGCAGTGAAGTGAGGGGGGGTCAGCCCCAGCATTTT. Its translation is CASSEVRGGQPQHF.

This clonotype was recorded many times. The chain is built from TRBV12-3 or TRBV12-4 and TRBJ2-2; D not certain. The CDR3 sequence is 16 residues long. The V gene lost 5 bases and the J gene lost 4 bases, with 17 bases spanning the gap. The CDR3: CASSPLPPGATGELFF. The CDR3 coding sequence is TGTGCCAGCAGTCCCCTCCCCCCCGGTGCCACCGGGGAGCTGTTTTTT.

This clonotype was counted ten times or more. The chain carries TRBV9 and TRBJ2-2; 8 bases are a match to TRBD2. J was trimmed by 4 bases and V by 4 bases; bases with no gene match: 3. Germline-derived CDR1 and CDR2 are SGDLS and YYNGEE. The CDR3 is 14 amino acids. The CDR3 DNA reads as TGTGCCAGCAGCACGGGGGGGGGCACCGGGGAGCTGTTTTTT. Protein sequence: CASSTGGGTGELFF.

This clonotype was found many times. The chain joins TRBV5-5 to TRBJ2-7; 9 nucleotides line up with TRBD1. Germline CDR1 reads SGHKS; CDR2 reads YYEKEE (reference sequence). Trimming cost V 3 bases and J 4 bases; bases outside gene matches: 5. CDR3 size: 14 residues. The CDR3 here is CASSWGQGWYEQYF. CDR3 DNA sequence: TGTGCCAGCAGCTGGGGACAGGGTTGGTACGAGCAGTACTTC.

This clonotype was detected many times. CDR3 residues: CASSRTGNYEQYF. The CDR3 nucleotides read TGTGCCAGCAGCCGGACAGGGAACTACGAGCAGTACTTC. This chain links TRBV5-8 with TRBJ2-7; 8 bases align to TRBD1. This CDR3 has 13 amino acids. Trimming removed 4 bases from V and 3 bases from J; junction bases left unmatched: 3. CDR1 and CDR2 (germline): SGHTS, YDEGEE. The whole variable domain, filled in from reference TRBV5-8 and TRBJ2-7, reads EAGVTQSPTHLIKTRGQQATLRCSPISGHTSVYWYQQALGLGLQFLLWYDEGEERNRGNFPPRFSGRQFPNYSSELNVNALELEDSALYLCASSRTGNYEQYFGPGTRLTVT.

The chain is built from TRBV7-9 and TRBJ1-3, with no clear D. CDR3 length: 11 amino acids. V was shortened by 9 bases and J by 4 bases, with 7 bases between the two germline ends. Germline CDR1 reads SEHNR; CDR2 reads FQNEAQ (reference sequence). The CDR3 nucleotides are TGTGCCAGTGCACAGGGAAACACCATATATTTT. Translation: CASAQGNTIYF. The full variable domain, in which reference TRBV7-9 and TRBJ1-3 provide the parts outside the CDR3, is DTGVSQNPRHKITKRGQNVTFRCDPISEHNRLYWYRQTLGQGPEFLTYFQNEAQLEKSRLLSDRFSAERPKGSFSTLEIQRTEQGDSAMYLCASAQGNTIYFGEGSWLTVV.